The entry that follows covers one T cell receptor (beta chain) sequence. Trimming left V 2 bases short and J 11 bases short, with 15 bases between. The CDR3 sequence is 13 residues long. Germline CDR1 SEHNR, CDR2 FQNEAQ (reference sequence). Profiling relied on immunoSEQ multiplex PCR, and the TCRdb table lists in-frame clones only, not all of them. The sample lists roughly 130,000 clones; 80% to 90% were seen once. The sample belongs to a study of radiation and T cells in renal cell carcinoma. The time point: blood 2 weeks post-SBRT. The sample's treatment: 15 Gy SBRT to primary tumor, nephrectomy 4 weeks later. The tumor was a clear cell renal cell carcinoma.

The chain recombines TRBV7-9 with TRBJ1-1; maybe TRBD1 (6 bases). This TCR was recovered from a woman in her sixties with renal cell carcinoma. The sample consisted of blood, taken from a patient whose treatment included radiotherapy and nephrectomy. CDR3 in DNA: TGTGCCAGCAGCTTAACCCCTCAGGGGCCGGCTTTCTTT. Translation: CASSLTPQGPAFF.